Each of the 26 T cell receptor beta chains below was sequenced from the same sample in a study of blood T cell repertoires in COVID-19. TCRdb's copy holds only in-frame clones and misses some; the assay was immunoSEQ multiplex PCR. In the table there are around 100,000 clones, less than 90% of which are singletons. Sequencing was carried out using peripheral blood. The receptors were sampled from a man older than 75 with acute or convalescent COVID-19.

The CDR3 sequence: CASSSTGGLDIQYF. The CDR3 bases are TGTGCCAGCAGCTCTACAGGGGGCTTGGACATTCAGTACTTC. The chain recombines TRBV7-2 with TRBJ2-4; 9 bases align to TRBD1. The V gene's germline CDR1 is SGHTA and CDR2 FQGNSA. This CDR3 is 14 amino acids long. Unmatched junction bases numbered 6, after V lost 4 bases and J lost 8 bases.

V gene TRBV11-2 combines with J gene TRBJ2-7; maybe TRBD2 (6 bases). The CDR3 covers 16 residues. Trimming shortened V by 5 bases and J by 0 bases, and 17 bases separated the two germline ends. Per the germline V gene, CDR1 is SGHAT and CDR2 is FQNNGV. The CDR3 region has the DNA TGTGCCAGCAGCCAAGGGGACTCCTCAAGCTCCTACGAGCAGTACTTC. It codes for CASSQGDSSSSYEQYF.

This clone was recorded only once. The gene calls are TRBV5-5 and TRBJ1-4; D is possibly TRBD1 (6 bases). The CDR3 totals 15 residues. V was pared by 2 bases and J by 8 bases, with 16 bases between. Germline V gene sequence: CDR1 SGHKS, CDR2 YYEKEE (reference sequence). CDR3 nucleotide sequence: TGTGCCAGCAGCTTACGAGGACAGCAAGTCGAAAAACTGTTTTTT. Protein: CASSLRGQQVEKLFF. The full variable domain, its missing parts supplied by reference TRBV5-5 and TRBJ1-4, is DAGVTQSPTHLIKTRGQQVTLRCSPISGHKSVSWYQQVLGQGPQFIFQYYEKEERGRGNFPDRFSARQFPNYSSELNVNALLLGDSALYLCASSLRGQQVEKLFFGSGTQLSVL.

The CDR3 reads CASRSGGQGYNSPLHF. The DNA of the CDR3 is TGTGCCAGCCGTTCGGGGGGACAGGGTTATAATTCACCCCTCCACTTT. The chain carries TRBV7-9 and TRBJ1-6; 9 bases are a match to TRBD1. The ends lost 8 bases at V and 4 bases at J; junction bases unmatched: 9. Germline V gene lookup returns CDR1 SEHNR and CDR2 FQNEAQ (reference sequence). This CDR3 is built from 16 residues.

V gene TRBV6-2 or TRBV6-3 combines with J gene TRBJ1-5, with 9 bases matching TRBD1. V lost 5 bases, J lost 8 bases, and 4 bases stayed unmatched. The CDR3 spans 13 residues. The germline V gene has CDR1 MNHEY and CDR2 SVGEGT. CDR3 loop: CASSGTGLEPQHF. The CDR3 DNA reads as TGTGCCAGCAGTGGGACAGGGTTGGAGCCCCAGCATTTT.

V and J are TRBV11-2 and TRBJ2-7; TRBD2 matches 9 bases. The germline CDR1 and CDR2 sequences are SGHAT and FQNNGV. The V and J ends lost 0 bases and 7 bases, in that order; junction bases with no gene match: 19. The CDR3 length is 19 residues. The CDR3 DNA follows: TGTGCCAGCAGCTTAGAACGAGCGGGAGGACCTGGACTCTCTATAGAGCAGTACTTC. Translating it yields CASSLERAGGPGLSIEQYF.

CDR3 protein: CASSYLLADNEQFF. The CDR3, as DNA: TGTGCCAGCAGTTACTTACTAGCAGACAATGAGCAGTTCTTC. The chain employs TRBV6-2 or TRBV6-3 and TRBJ2-1; perhaps TRBD2 as D (6 bases). Germline CDR1 is MNHEY and CDR2 is SVGEGT. The CDR3 is 14 residues long. V was cut by 1 base and J by 5 bases, with 9 bases left in between.

The CDR3 loop is CASTLGDRENQPQHF. The CDR3 nucleotides read TGTGCCAGCACCTTGGGAGACAGGGAAAATCAGCCCCAGCATTTT. The chain combines TRBV6-6 with TRBJ1-5, with 7 bases matching TRBD1. Losses at the gene ends were 7 bases for V and 4 bases for J; bases not matched to a gene: 10. The CDR3 spans 15 residues. In germline, CDR1 is MNHNY, CDR2 SVGAGI (reference sequence).

This rearrangement joins TRBV21-1 to TRBJ1-4. TRBV21-1 is listed as a pseudogene. This CDR3 is 12 amino acids long. In DNA, the CDR3 is TGTGCCGCGCGGTCAACTAATGAAAAACTGTTTTTT. Amino acids: CAARSTNEKLFF.

V is TRBV5-1 and J is TRBJ2-1; 9 bases line up with TRBD2. Germline CDR1 and CDR2: SGHRS and YFSETQ. V lost 4 bases, J lost 5 bases, and 7 bases stayed unmatched. CDR3 length equals 15 residues. Written as DNA, the CDR3 is TGCGCCAGCAGCCCCGGGACTAGCTCTGACAATGAGCAGTTCTTC. Its translation is CASSPGTSSDNEQFF.

This chain joins TRBV9 and TRBJ2-1, with 10 bases aligning to TRBD2. The CDR3 has 15 amino acids. Per germline, CDR1 SGDLS and CDR2 YYNGEE. The V and J ends lost 5 bases and 2 bases, in that order; junction bases with no gene match: 4. In DNA form, the CDR3 reads TGTGCCAGCAGTAAACTAGCGGGAACCTACAATGAGCAGTTCTTC. It encodes CASSKLAGTYNEQFF.

The sample holds one count of this clone. The DNA for the CDR3 is TGTGCCAGCAGCTTGGTTTCTAGCGGCGACAATGAGCAGTTCTTC. The encoded protein is CASSLVSSGDNEQFF. The chain has TRBV7-2 and TRBJ2-1; 7 bases are shared with TRBD2. The CDR3 is made up of 15 amino acids. Germline CDR1 reads SGHTA; CDR2 reads FQGNSA. After removal of 3 bases from V and 5 bases from J, the junction contained 7 bases not matched to a gene. Based on the CDR3 plus reference TRBV7-2 and TRBJ2-1, the full variable domain is GAGVSQSPSNKVTEKGKDVELRCDPISGHTALYWYRQSLGQGLEFLIYFQGNSAPDKSGLPSDRFSAERTGGSVSTLTIQRTQQEDSAVYLCASSLVSSGDNEQFFGPGTRLTVL.

The rearrangement uses TRBV9 and TRBJ2-5; 12 bases match TRBD2. Per the germline V gene, CDR1 is SGDLS and CDR2 is YYNGEE. V gave up 2 bases and J gave up 4 bases; unmatched junction bases: 6. This CDR3 is built from 16 residues. CDR3 sequence: CASSVATSGSGETQYF. The CDR3 nucleotides are TGTGCCAGCAGCGTCGCGACTAGCGGGAGCGGAGAGACCCAGTACTTC.

The CDR3 here is CASSDGGTDTQYF. The CDR3 nucleotides are TGTGCCAGCAGTGATGGAGGGACAGATACGCAGTATTTT. The chain combines TRBV25-1 with TRBJ2-3, with D tentatively TRBD2 (6 bases). CDR1 and CDR2 (germline): MGHDK, SYGVNS. CDR3 length equals 13 residues. V was clipped by 3 bases and J by 3 bases, with 7 bases between them.

The V and J genes are TRBV9 and TRBJ2-5; the match to TRBD2 covers 8 bases. Germline loops: CDR1 SGDLS, CDR2 YYNGEE. V lost 0 bases to trimming and J lost 4 bases; unmatched junction nucleotides: 5. The CDR3 extends over 15 amino acids. The CDR3 sequence: CASSVGAGVRETQYF. The CDR3 nucleotides read TGTGCCAGCAGCGTAGGAGCGGGAGTTCGAGAGACCCAGTACTTC.

This clone came up once. The rearrangement links TRBV28 to TRBJ1-5; D remains ambiguous. The length of the CDR3 is 14 residues. V was shortened by 5 bases and J by 2 bases, with 10 bases between the two germline ends. Germline CDR1 reads MDHEN; CDR2 reads SYDVKM. CDR3: CASSLITGNQPQHF. The CDR3 DNA follows: TGTGCCAGCAGTCTTATTACAGGCAATCAGCCCCAGCATTTT.

The V and J genes are TRBV6-2 or TRBV6-3 and TRBJ2-7; TRBD2 agrees at 9 bases. CDR3 size: 15 residues. Germline trimming cut 4 bases from V and 1 base from J; bases unmatched to any gene: 5. CDR1 and CDR2 from the germline V gene are MNHEY and SVGEGT. Here the CDR3 DNA reads TGTGCCAGCAGTTTGAGCGGGAGGTGGTCCTACGAGCAGTACTTC. Translation gives CASSLSGRWSYEQYF.

This chain links TRBV18 with TRBJ2-1, with TRBD1 identical over 9 bases. V dropped 3 bases and J dropped 7; count of bases not matched to a gene: 10. Germline lookup yields CDR1 KGHSH and CDR2 LQKENI. The CDR3 has 16 amino acids. CDR3 in DNA: TGTGCCAGCTCACCGCCGGACAGGGGCAAAATGAATGAGCAGTTCTTC. It translates to CASSPPDRGKMNEQFF.

The CDR3 is CAISGGGQPRGGTQYF. CDR3 DNA sequence: TGTGCCATCAGTGGTGGCGGCCAGCCACGGGGAGGGACCCAGTACTTC. The chain has TRBV10-3 and TRBJ2-5; the D gene is possibly TRBD2 (6 bases). The CDR3 covers 16 residues. V gave up 4 bases and J gave up 7 bases, with 22 bases separating them. From germline, CDR1 is ENHRY and CDR2 SYGVKD.

The chain employs TRBV5-1 and TRBJ2-1; D is unclear. The CDR3 sequence is 15 residues long. Trimming pared 2 bases from V and 1 base from J, leaving 10 bases between. The germline V gene encodes CDR1 SGHRS and CDR2 YFSETQ. The CDR3: CASSFFASSYNEQFF. For the CDR3, the DNA is TGCGCCAGCAGCTTTTTTGCGAGTTCCTACAATGAGCAGTTCTTC.

The J gene is TRBJ2-5, the V gene TRBV5-1; D perhaps matches TRBD1 (6 bases). Germline CDR1 reads SGHRS; CDR2 reads YFSETQ. The CDR3 is 13 residues long. The V end lost 5 bases, the J end lost 1 base, and 9 bases lay between the germline ends. CDR3 protein: CASRLQGQETQYF. The DNA of the CDR3 is TGCGCCAGCAGGTTACAGGGCCAAGAGACCCAGTACTTC.

V and J are TRBV18 and TRBJ1-4; TRBD1 might be the D (5 bases). This CDR3 contains 15 residues. V was trimmed by 0 bases and J by 6 bases, leaving 11 bases between them. The germline CDR1 and CDR2 sequences are KGHSH and LQKENI. CDR3 residues: CASSPPGGVHEKLFF. The CDR3 DNA sequence: TGTGCCAGCTCACCACCGGGAGGGGTTCATGAAAAACTGTTTTTT.

The genes are TRBV3-1 (or the pseudogene TRBV3-2) and TRBJ2-7; 10 bases line up with TRBD1. Trimming at V came to 3 bases and at J to 5 bases, leaving 7 bases not matched to a gene. This CDR3 is built from 15 residues. Per germline, CDR1 LGHDT and CDR2 YNNKEL (reference sequence). CDR3 coding DNA: TGTGCCAGCAGCCAGCGGACAGGGGGAACGGACGAGCAGTACTTC. Its protein product is CASSQRTGGTDEQYF.

The genes are TRBV9 and TRBJ2-3; 7 bases align to TRBD1. The germline V gene has CDR1 SGDLS and CDR2 YYNGEE. This CDR3 spans 15 amino acids. J was trimmed by 1 base and V by 3 bases; bases with no gene match: 5. The CDR3 nucleotides read TGTGCCAGCAGCGACCGACAGGGAGGCACAGATACGCAGTATTTT. It translates to CASSDRQGGTDTQYF.

The rearrangement joins TRBV3-1 (or the pseudogene TRBV3-2) to TRBJ2-2; the match to TRBD2 covers 8 bases. The CDR3 totals 17 residues. Per the germline V gene, CDR1 is LGHDT and CDR2 is YNNKEL (reference sequence). Trimming at V came to 2 bases and at J to 6 bases, leaving 11 bases not matched to a gene. CDR3 residues: CASSQLLAGRGAGELFF. The CDR3 coding sequence is TGTGCCAGCAGCCAACTATTAGCGGGACGGGGTGCCGGGGAGCTGTTTTTT.

The V gene is TRBV6-2 or TRBV6-3, the J gene TRBJ2-7; a possible D gene is TRBD2 (6 bases). The length of the CDR3 is 15 residues. Germline V gene sequence: CDR1 MNHEY, CDR2 SVGEGT. The V end was cut by 0 bases, the J end by 4 bases, with 13 bases between. The CDR3 spells CASSYSTPGRYEQYF. The CDR3 region has the DNA TGTGCCAGCAGTTACTCGACCCCAGGGAGGTACGAGCAGTACTTC.